Presented here are 32 T cell receptor beta chains from one specimen sequenced in a study of stem cell transplantation in POMP-related autoinflammatory disease. Assay used: immunoSEQ multiplex PCR; TCRdb lists only in-frame clones, some missing. The sample holds some 68,000 clones, under 95% seen once. Sequenced material: CD4+ T cells from PBMCs, taken after stem cell transplantation. These receptors were obtained from a human patient with POMP-related autoinflammation and immune dysregulation (PRAID). A subset of T cells may come from the graft donor.

CDR3 nucleotide sequence: TGTGCCAGTAGTCCCCGACCCCGGGACAGGATATACGAGCAGTACTTC. Amino acid sequence: CASSPRPRDRIYEQYF. The rearrangement uses TRBV19 and TRBJ2-7; 8 nucleotides align to TRBD1. The CDR3 runs to 16 residues. CDR1 and CDR2 (germline): LNHDA, SQIVND (reference sequence). V was pared by 5 bases and J by 4 bases, with 13 bases of the junction left unmatched.

The V call is TRBV30, the J call TRBJ1-5; D uncertain. The V gene lost 3 bases and the J gene lost 4 bases, with 10 bases spanning the gap. The CDR3 is made up of 13 amino acids. Looked up from germline, CDR1 is GTSNPN and CDR2 is SVGIG (reference sequence). The CDR3 protein is CAWRRRGNQPQHF. In DNA, the CDR3 is TGTGCCTGGAGGCGGCGCGGAAATCAGCCCCAGCATTTT.

V gene TRBV28 combines with J gene TRBJ1-3; 7 bases fit TRBD1. The germline gives CDR1 MDHEN, CDR2 SYDVKM. This CDR3 is built from 15 residues. Germline trimming cut 5 bases from V and 0 bases from J; bases unmatched to any gene: 4. DNA of the CDR3: TGTGCCAGCAGTCCAGGGGGGGACTCTGGAAACACCATATATTTT. Amino acid sequence: CASSPGGDSGNTIYF.

The chain joins TRBV6-1 to TRBJ1-4; D is unresolved. CDR1 and CDR2 from the germline V gene are MNHNS and SASEGT. The CDR3 contains 13 residues. V was cut by 1 base and J by 5 bases, with 5 bases left in between. DNA of the CDR3: TGTGCCAGCAGTGAAGGTATAAATGAAAAACTGTTTTTT. Amino acids: CASSEGINEKLFF.

This sequence joins TRBV29-1 and TRBJ2-1, with no clear D. V dropped 7 bases and J dropped 4 bases, with 8 bases sitting between them. The CDR3 length is 11 residues. Per germline, CDR1 SQVTM and CDR2 ANQGSEA. The CDR3 coding sequence is TGCAGCGCTGGGGTTTACAATGAGCAGTTCTTC. Amino acids: CSAGVYNEQFF.

A few counts support this clone. V is TRBV7-2 and J is TRBJ1-2, with 10 bases identical to TRBD1. There are 15 residues in the CDR3. The junction had 5 bases not matched to a gene; V was cut back by 4 bases and J by 3 bases. Germline CDR1 SGHTA, CDR2 FQGNSA. In DNA, the CDR3 is TGTGCCAGCAGCTCGCGGGACAGGGGTTACTATGGCTACACCTTC. Amino acids: CASSSRDRGYYGYTF.

The genes are TRBV5-4 and TRBJ2-7; TRBD2 matches at 10 bases. Trimming at V came to 7 bases and at J to 6 bases, leaving 10 bases not matched to a gene. The CDR3 spans 14 residues. The germline gives CDR1 SGHNT, CDR2 YYREEE (reference sequence). CDR3 in amino acids: CASQKREGLGEQYF. CDR3 nucleotides: TGTGCCAGCCAAAAGCGGGAGGGCCTCGGCGAGCAGTACTTC. Combining the CDR3 with reference TRBV5-4 and TRBJ2-7 gives the whole variable domain ETGVTQSPTHLIKTRGQQVTLRCSSQSGHNTVSWYQQALGQGPQFIFQYYREEENGRGNFPPRFSGLQFPNYSSELNVNALELDDSALYLCASQKREGLGEQYFGPGTRLTVT.

The J gene is TRBJ2-2, the V gene TRBV3-1 (or the pseudogene TRBV3-2); D perhaps matches TRBD1 (6 bases). CDR1 and CDR2 from the germline V gene are LGHDT and YNNKEL (reference sequence). V was shortened by 6 bases and J by 4 bases, with 12 bases between the two germline ends. This CDR3 contains 14 residues. The CDR3 DNA follows: TGTGCCAGCAGACCCGACAGGTTCACCGGGGAGCTGTTTTTT. Protein sequence: CASRPDRFTGELFF.

J is TRBJ2-3 and V is TRBV20-1; D possibly corresponds to TRBD2 (6 bases). V lost 5 bases to trimming and J lost 3 bases, with 6 bases between them. CDR1 is DFQATT, CDR2 SNEGSKA, per germline (reference sequence). CDR3 length: 11 amino acids. In DNA form, the CDR3 reads TGCAGTGCTGGGACTACAGATACGCAGTATTTT. Amino acid sequence: CSAGTTDTQYF.

V usage is TRBV7-2 and J usage is TRBJ2-7; no clear D. The germline CDR1 and CDR2 sequences are SGHTA and FQGNSA. V dropped 3 bases and J dropped 2 bases, with 11 bases sitting between them. The CDR3 loop spans 14 amino acids. This CDR3 is CASSFRPVAYEQYV. The CDR3 coding sequence is TGTGCCAGCAGCTTTCGGCCAGTCGCCTACGAGCAGTACGTC.

This clone was seen once. The CDR3 protein is CASSEFRQGNSPLHF. CDR3 DNA sequence: TGTGCCAGCAGTGAATTCAGGCAGGGTAATTCACCCCTCCACTTT. The rearrangement joins TRBV25-1 to TRBJ1-6; D may be TRBD1 (5 bases). Looked up from germline, CDR1 is MGHDK and CDR2 is SYGVNS. V lost 1 base to trimming and J lost 6 bases, with 10 bases between them. CDR3 length: 15 amino acids.

The genes are TRBV7-7 and TRBJ2-3; D gene uncertain. The germline V and J ends were trimmed by 5 bases and 0 bases, with 12 bases remaining between them. In germline, CDR1 is SSHAT, CDR2 FNYEAQ (reference sequence). There are 15 residues in the CDR3. CDR3 protein: CASSLSGLSTDTQYF. CDR3 in DNA: TGTGCCAGCAGCCTCTCTGGGCTGAGCACAGATACGCAGTATTTT.

The genes are TRBV11-2 and TRBJ2-2; no reliable D call. This CDR3 spans 16 amino acids. Germline assignment: CDR1 SGHAT and CDR2 FQNNGV. Between the trimmed V and J ends, which lost 5 bases and 1 base, there was a span of 14 bases. In nucleotides, the CDR3 is TGTGCCAGCAGCCCAACCGTGGCGAGGAACACCGGGGAGCTGTTTTTT. It yields the protein CASSPTVARNTGELFF.

The rearrangement joins TRBV3-1 (or the pseudogene TRBV3-2) to TRBJ1-3; D remains ambiguous. This CDR3 region has 15 residues. Looked up from germline, CDR1 is LGHDT and CDR2 is YNNKEL (reference sequence). Trimming took off 4 bases at V and 0 bases at J, with 10 bases between the two ends. This CDR3 reads CASSPESGSGNTIYF. The CDR3 coding sequence is TGTGCCAGCAGCCCCGAGAGTGGCTCTGGAAACACCATATATTTT.

V and J are TRBV6-5 and TRBJ2-1; D is possibly TRBD1 (6 bases). The germline V gene has CDR1 MNHEY and CDR2 SVGAGI. V was shortened by 2 bases and J by 8 bases, with 16 bases between the two germline ends. The CDR3 loop spans 15 amino acids. The CDR3 coding sequence is TGTGCCAGCAGTTACAACGGCCAGGGGATGGATGAGCAGTTCTTC. It specifies CASSYNGQGMDEQFF.

The chain carries TRBV11-2 and TRBJ1-3; D not certain. V was trimmed by 1 base and J by 6 bases, leaving 10 bases between them. CDR3 length: 14 amino acids. Germline V CDR1 and CDR2: SGHAT, FQNNGV. This CDR3 is CASSLAAGLNTIYF. CDR3 bases: TGTGCCAGCAGCTTAGCCGCAGGATTAAACACCATATATTTT.

The rearrangement links TRBV30 to TRBJ2-7; D is perhaps TRBD1 or TRBD2 (6 bases each). The CDR3 consists of 11 residues. CDR1 GTSNPN and CDR2 SVGIG come from the germline V gene (reference sequence). With 8 bases removed from V and 7 bases from J, the gap between germline ends came to 15 bases. The CDR3 here is CARKRGGEQYF. The CDR3 DNA reads as TGTGCCCGGAAAAGAGGGGGGGAGCAGTACTTC.

The J gene is TRBJ1-1, the V gene TRBV13, with D perhaps matching TRBD1 (6 bases). Trimming stripped 5 bases from V and 10 bases from J, with 14 bases between. The CDR3 runs to 12 residues. Germline lookup yields CDR1 PRHDT and CDR2 FYEKMQ (reference sequence). The CDR3 sequence: CASSRRQEGAFF. The CDR3 DNA sequence: TGTGCCAGCAGCCGAAGACAGGAGGGAGCTTTCTTT. The variable domain in full, completed from reference TRBV13 and TRBJ1-1, reads AAGVIQSPRHLIKEKRETATLKCYPIPRHDTVYWYQQGPGQDPQFLISFYEKMQSDKGSIPDRFSAQQFSDYHSELNMSSLELGDSALYFCASSRRQEGAFFGQGTRLTVV.

The rearrangement uses TRBV27 and TRBJ2-1, with TRBD2 matching over 16 bases. The CDR3 runs to 20 residues. J gave up 1 base and V 5 bases, and 11 bases lay outside the gene matches. Germline CDR1 reads MNHEY; CDR2 reads SMNVEV (reference sequence). CDR3 nucleotides: TGTGCCAGCAGTGCGGAATCCGGGACTAGCGGGGGGGCTTCCTACAATGAGCAGTTCTTC. Amino acids: CASSAESGTSGGASYNEQFF.

The chain employs TRBV7-9 and TRBJ2-1, with D possibly matching TRBD2 (6 bases). Between the trimmed V and J ends, which lost 2 bases and 6 bases, there was a span of 17 bases. This CDR3 spans 16 amino acids. Germline CDR1 and CDR2: SEHNR and FQNEAQ (reference sequence). CDR3 loop: CASSLFGGFASNEQFF. As DNA, the CDR3 is TGTGCCAGCAGCTTATTTGGAGGGTTCGCCTCCAATGAGCAGTTCTTC.

The chain recombines TRBV10-3 with TRBJ2-7; maybe TRBD2 (5 bases). Trimming took 0 bases from V and 6 from J, leaving 9 bases between them. Per germline, CDR1 ENHRY and CDR2 SYGVKD. The CDR3 has 13 amino acids. The CDR3: CAISESVGSEQYV. CDR3 nucleotides: TGTGCCATCAGTGAGTCAGTGGGGAGCGAGCAGTACGTC.

The chain has TRBV5-1 and TRBJ2-3; 15 positions match TRBD2. The germline V gene encodes CDR1 SGHRS and CDR2 YFSETQ. After removal of 4 bases from V and 7 bases from J, the junction contained 10 bases not matched to a gene. The CDR3 is 17 amino acids. The CDR3, as DNA: TGCGCCAGCAGCGGGAAGTGGACTAGCGGGGGGGACTATACGCAGTATTTT. It is translated as CASSGKWTSGGDYTQYF.

The gene calls are TRBV6-1 and TRBJ1-1; D unresolved. The CDR3 is 13 residues long. Germline V lookup: CDR1 MNHNS, CDR2 SASEGT. Trimming removed 3 bases at V and 1 base at J, with 6 bases between. DNA of the CDR3: TGTGCCAGCAGTGATCGGCAGAACACTGAAGCTTTCTTT. This translates into CASSDRQNTEAFF.

The chain recombines TRBV5-6 with TRBJ2-1, with TRBD1 matching 8 bases. The CDR3 is made up of 13 amino acids. Germline CDR1 is SGHDT and CDR2 is YYEEEE. V trimming: 3 bases; J trimming: 6 bases; junction bases outside the gene matches: 2. CDR3 protein: CASSWGQANEQFF. CDR3 DNA: TGTGCCAGCAGCTGGGGACAGGCCAATGAGCAGTTCTTC.

The chain recombines TRBV18 with TRBJ1-4; D is perhaps TRBD1 (5 bases). CDR1 KGHSH and CDR2 LQKENI come from the germline V gene. The CDR3 runs 14 residues. With 4 bases removed from V and 5 bases from J, the gap between germline ends came to 11 bases. For the CDR3, the DNA is TGTGCCAGCTCACTGGGACCCTACAATGAAAAACTGTTTTTT. This sequence encodes CASSLGPYNEKLFF.

The chain recombines TRBV5-1 with TRBJ2-7; D unresolved. The CDR3 totals 14 residues. CDR1 is SGHRS, CDR2 YFSETQ, per germline. The ends were cut back, 0 bases at V and 4 bases at J, with 11 bases in the middle. The CDR3 sequence: CASSLDGVGYEQYF. The CDR3 DNA is TGCGCCAGCAGCTTGGATGGGGTGGGGTACGAGCAGTACTTC.

The chain couples TRBV5-1 to TRBJ1-1; no clear D. V shed 5 bases and J shed 1 base, with 18 bases lying between them. Germline values: CDR1 SGHRS, CDR2 YFSETQ. CDR3 length: 16 residues. The CDR3 DNA is TGCGCCAGCAGTTTTCAGAGAAAAGGGAAGAACACTGAAGCTTTCTTT. Translated, it gives CASSFQRKGKNTEAFF.

This chain joins TRBV5-1 and TRBJ2-5, with a possible D match to TRBD2 (5 bases). CDR3 length: 14 residues. V gave up 0 bases and J gave up 5 bases, with 11 bases separating them. Germline CDR1 and CDR2: SGHRS and YFSETQ. The CDR3 DNA sequence: TGCGCCAGCAGCTTGGTGGGAGATGAGGAGACCCAGTACTTC. This codes for CASSLVGDEETQYF.

The rearrangement joins TRBV2 to TRBJ2-7; tentatively, D is TRBD1 (6 bases). CDR3 length equals 11 residues. From germline, CDR1 is SNHLY and CDR2 FYNNEI. With 6 bases removed from V and 12 bases from J, the gap between germline ends came to 15 bases. DNA of the CDR3: TGTGCCAGCAGCCCCGACAGGTCCCGGTACGTC. Its translation: CASSPDRSRYV.

The chain carries TRBV29-1 and TRBJ2-5; D not certain. Germline V gene sequence: CDR1 SQVTM, CDR2 ANQGSEA. V was cut by 3 bases and J by 5 bases, with 10 bases left in between. The CDR3 contains 12 residues. CDR3 protein: CSVDGAGETQYF. In nucleotides, the CDR3 is TGCAGCGTTGATGGAGCTGGGGAGACCCAGTACTTC.

V usage is TRBV5-1 and J usage is TRBJ2-5; 13 nucleotides align to TRBD2. J was trimmed by 4 bases and V by 4 bases; bases with no gene match: 4. In germline, CDR1 is SGHRS, CDR2 YFSETQ. The CDR3 sequence is 15 residues long. As DNA, the CDR3 is TGCGCCAGCAGCCGGGGACTAGCGGGGATAGAGACCCAGTACTTC. It codes for CASSRGLAGIETQYF.

V and J are TRBV29-1 and TRBJ1-4; a weak D match, TRBD1 (5 bases). The CDR3 length is 13 residues. Deletions cut 7 bases from V and 2 bases from J, with 11 bases between. Per germline, CDR1 SQVTM and CDR2 ANQGSEA. CDR3 amino acids: CSAGGVTNEKLFF. The CDR3 nucleotides are TGCAGCGCTGGAGGGGTGACTAATGAAAAACTGTTTTTT.